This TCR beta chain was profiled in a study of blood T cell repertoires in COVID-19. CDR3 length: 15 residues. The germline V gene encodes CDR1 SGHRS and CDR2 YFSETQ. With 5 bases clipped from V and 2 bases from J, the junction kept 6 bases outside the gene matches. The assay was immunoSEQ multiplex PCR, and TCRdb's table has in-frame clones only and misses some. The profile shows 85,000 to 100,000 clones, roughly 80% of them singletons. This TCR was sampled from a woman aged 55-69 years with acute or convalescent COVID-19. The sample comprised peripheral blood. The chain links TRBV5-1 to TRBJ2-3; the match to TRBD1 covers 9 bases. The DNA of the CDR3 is TGCGCCAGCAGGCTGACAGGGGGACCCACAGATACGCAGTATTTT. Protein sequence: CASRLTGGPTDTQYF. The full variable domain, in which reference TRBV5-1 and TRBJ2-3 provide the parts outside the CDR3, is KAGVTQTPRYLIKTRGQQVTLSCSPISGHRSVSWYQQTPGQGLQFLFEYFSETQRNKGNFPGRFSGRQFSNSRSEMNVSTLELGDSALYLCASRLTGGPTDTQYFGPGTRLTVL.